Following are 8 T cell receptor beta chains from one sample sequenced in a study of shared clonotypes between healthy human individuals. Sequencing was performed with immunoSEQ multiplex PCR; in TCRdb, only in-frame clones are kept and a portion is missing. The table lists about 320,000 clones, around 90% of them singletons. The specimen sequenced was memory CD8+ T cells sorted from blood. Subset indicated: CD45RO+ cells pooled with CCR7-negative TemRA cells. The receptors shown here come from a man younger than 35 in good health.

This clone was counted once. The chain links TRBV6-5 to TRBJ2-5, with 7 bases lining up with TRBD2. CDR1 is MNHEY, CDR2 SVGAGI, per germline. J lost 3 bases, V lost 5 bases, and 9 bases had no gene match. CDR3 length equals 15 residues. The CDR3 coding sequence is TGTGCCAGCAGTCCTTCCCCGCGGGGGAAAGAGACCCAGTACTTC. Its protein product is CASSPSPRGKETQYF.

This clone was detected only once. A much larger clonotype is one base distant, so this may be a read error. The chain couples TRBV11-2 to TRBJ1-1; D uncertain. V lost 0 bases and J 2 bases, leaving 1 base between the germline ends. The CDR3 contains 12 residues. Per the germline V gene, CDR1 is SGHAT and CDR2 is FQNNGV. The CDR3 DNA is TGTGCCAGCAGCTTAGATAACACTGAAGCTTTCTTT. It yields the protein CASSLDNTEAFF.

The V call is TRBV6-7, the J call TRBJ2-2; tentative D call: TRBD2 (5 bases). TRBV6-7 has ORF status, its function being uncertain. V gave up 4 bases and J gave up 3 bases, with 15 bases separating them. This CDR3 is 16 amino acids long. CDR3 amino acids: CASSSLPFGDTGELFF. The CDR3 DNA reads TGTGCCAGCAGTTCCCTCCCCTTCGGGGACACCGGGGAGCTGTTTTTT.

This chain joins TRBV2 and TRBJ2-2, with D uncertain. The CDR3 sequence is 13 residues long. The germline gives CDR1 SNHLY, CDR2 FYNNEI. V lost 2 bases and J 8 bases, leaving 9 bases between the germline ends. CDR3 DNA sequence: TGTGCCAGCAGTGAAATGGCCGGGGGGGAGCTGTTTTTT. Protein product: CASSEMAGGELFF.

This chain uses TRBV9 with TRBJ2-3, with 11 bases that match TRBD2. The CDR3 extends over 16 amino acids. The germline V gene has CDR1 SGDLS and CDR2 YYNGEE. V trimming: 4 bases; J trimming: 8 bases; junction bases outside the gene matches: 12. The CDR3 coding sequence is TGTGCCAGCAGCTTGGGACTAGCGGCCCCCAGTGGTACGCAGTATTTT. Translation gives CASSLGLAAPSGTQYF. The complete variable domain, with remaining parts taken from reference TRBV9 and TRBJ2-3, reads DSGVTQTPKHLITATGQRVTLRCSPRSGDLSVYWYQQSLDQGLQFLIQYYNGEERAKGNILERFSAQQFPDLHSELNLSSLELGDSALYFCASSLGLAAPSGTQYFGPGTRLTVL.

The J gene is TRBJ1-6, the V gene TRBV9; 7 positions agree with TRBD1. V shed 0 bases, J shed 6 bases, and the junction held 12 bases outside the gene matches. This CDR3 has 18 residues. The germline V gene has CDR1 SGDLS and CDR2 YYNGEE. CDR3 amino acids: CASSVAPWAGGGNSPLHF. The CDR3 bases are TGTGCCAGCAGCGTAGCTCCCTGGGCAGGGGGTGGTAATTCACCCCTCCACTTT.

The rearrangement links TRBV4-1 to TRBJ2-7; weak D call: TRBD1 (5 bases). The CDR3 totals 15 residues. V lost 1 base and J 2 bases, leaving 12 bases between the germline ends. The germline V gene has CDR1 MGHRA and CDR2 YSYEKL. As DNA, the CDR3 is TGCGCCAGCAGCCAAGGTCAGGGCAGTACCTACGAGCAGTACTTC. Its translation is CASSQGQGSTYEQYF.

In this sample, this clone turned up once. For the CDR3, the DNA is TGCGCCAGCAGCCAAGGGCCTGACAGAGGGGATGAGCAGTTCTTC. This translates into CASSQGPDRGDEQFF. The genes are TRBV4-3 and TRBJ2-1; D may be TRBD1 or TRBD2 (5 bases each). Deletions cut 1 base from V and 8 bases from J, with 15 bases between. This CDR3 spans 15 amino acids. CDR1 is LGHNA and CDR2 is YSLEER in the germline V gene.